This T cell receptor beta chain was obtained from a study of T cell responses to AZD1222 COVID-19 vaccine. Notes on this clone: Its cognate antigen is unknown.

Notes on the study in general: None of the repertoires were sampled until the peak T cell response had passed.

The table came from immunoSEQ multiplex PCR; TCRdb's copy has only in-frame clones and leaves some out. The sample contains around 80,000 clones, 70% to 90% of which appear only once. The germline CDR1 and CDR2 sequences are KGHDR and SFDVKD. The CDR3 spans 14 residues. With 3 bases clipped from V and 10 bases from J, the junction kept 8 bases outside the gene matches. This sequence was found in an adult who received the AZD1222 COVID-19 vaccine. The starting material was peripheral blood, obtained 28 days after the second AZD1222 dose. The V and J genes are TRBV24-1 and TRBJ1-1; 9 bases line up with TRBD1. CDR3 bases: TGTGCCACCAGTGATACAGGGGGCTTTAAGGGAGCTTTCTTT. As protein: CATSDTGGFKGAFF.